The source of this TCR beta chain is a study of blood T cell repertoires in COVID-19 (dated by TCRdb to about 2020). For context, the study as a whole: Collaborator samples came from the United States, Italy and Spain and covered acute and convalescent phases of COVID-19. Subjects who had been exposed to COVID-19, were actively infected with it, or had recovered from it provided the deeply sampled blood TCRbeta repertoires that made up the dataset. The prospective study material was composed of cDNA or gDNA derived from T cells, B-cell-depleted T cells, or PBMCs. The samples were drawn from two sources: the first 160 participants of the ongoing ImmuneRACE study, and 1,000 to 1,500 subjects contributed by 6 global collaborators. A freely available public database, intended as a resource for researchers studying the immune response to SARS-CoV-2, is where the repertoires were released. A de-identified subject ID, COVID-19 status, age in years and sex were almost always included in the sample metadata. Where available, HLA class I and class II types were taken from metadata supplied by the sample provider and were not determined by assay-based typing.

The CDR3 has 14 amino acids, counting the end cysteine and phenylalanine. The CDR3 DNA has 42 bases and is translated from base 1. CDR1 and CDR2 are read off the germline V gene as KGHSH and LQKENI. Trimming costs V 3 bases and J 9 bases, and their ends lie 15 bases apart. Each collaborating institution followed its own protocols to collect whole blood in K2EDTA tubes. For TCRbeta analysis, collaborator samples were shipped as frozen whole blood, as isolated PBMCs, or as DNA extracted from either sample type. The full study reports these points: The amount of clinical and demographic metadata varied by source and participant and was provided uncurated.

To note about this clone: It has no known antigen specificity. No quality values exist for individual bases; no much larger clone is one base distant.

The immunoSEQ Assay, a bias-controlled multiplex PCR, was used to amplify TCRbeta CDR3 regions from genomic DNA. In the paper's pipeline: The number of nucleated cells in each sample was estimated from the amplification of reference gene primers within the assay. To quantify the absolute abundance of each unique TCRbeta CDR3 rearrangement, sequence reads were collapsed and filtered. For each sample, productive Simpson clonality was calculated as the square root of Simpson's diversity index over productive rearrangements. TCRdb's version of the immuneACCESS table is confined to in-frame rearrangements and falls short of the full clone set. An unresolved V gene accounts for under half of the shortfall where checked; the remainder is of unknown origin. The V and J calls and clone size were taken over from that table, and D and trimming were inferred from the DNA. Here the sample has tens of thousands of clones; roughly nine tenths occur a single time. The ten largest clones take up around 15% of the sample.

Here the chain combines TRBV18 and TRBJ2-1, with a tentative D gene TRBD2 over 6 matching bases. The sequence came from a male donor with acute or convalescent COVID-19. The sample consisted of peripheral blood. In nucleotides, the sequence is TGTGCCAGCTCACCGCCGCGGGTGGAGGGTGAGCAGTTCTTC. This is translated as CASSPPRVEGEQFF.